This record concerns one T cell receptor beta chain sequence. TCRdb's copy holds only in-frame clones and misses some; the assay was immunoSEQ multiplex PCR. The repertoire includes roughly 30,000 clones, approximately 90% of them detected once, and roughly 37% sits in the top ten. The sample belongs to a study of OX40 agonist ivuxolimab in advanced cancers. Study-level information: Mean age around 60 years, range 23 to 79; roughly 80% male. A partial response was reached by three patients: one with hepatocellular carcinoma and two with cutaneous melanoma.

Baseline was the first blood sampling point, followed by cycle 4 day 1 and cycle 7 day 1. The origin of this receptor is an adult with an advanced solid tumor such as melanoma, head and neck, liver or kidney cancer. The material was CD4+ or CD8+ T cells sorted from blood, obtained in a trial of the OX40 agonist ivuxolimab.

The CDR3 DNA reads TGTGCCAGCAGCGCGTACAGGGGGCCGTCAGATACGCAGTATTTT. Translating gives CASSAYRGPSDTQYF. The chain has TRBV7-2 and TRBJ2-3, with TRBD1 matching 9 bases. Looked up from germline, CDR1 is SGHTA and CDR2 is FQGNSA. Trimming removed 5 bases from V and 4 bases from J; junction bases left unmatched: 7. CDR3 length: 15 amino acids.